This T cell receptor (beta chain) was observed in a study of T cell responses to AZD1222 COVID-19 vaccine. The study's findings and limits: Distributed over spike, vaccine-associated CD4 TCRs predominated at 160-218 and 743-854.

As concerns this clone: Its antigen is not known.

Produced via immunoSEQ multiplex PCR; TCRdb's table is partial and in-frame only. Of around 120,000 clones in the sample, 92% are singletons; the top ten hold 14% to 15%. Germline CDR1 is MNHEY and CDR2 is SVGAGI. There are 16 residues in the CDR3. Trimming took 0 bases from V and 0 from J, leaving 11 bases between them. This specimen consisted of peripheral blood, obtained on day 0 of AZD1222 vaccination. This chain links TRBV6-5 with TRBJ2-5, with D possibly TRBD1 on 5 matching bases. The sequence was obtained from an adult in good health. Here the CDR3 reads CASSYSSGAYQETQYF. CDR3 nucleotides: TGTGCCAGCAGTTACTCGAGTGGGGCGTACCAAGAGACCCAGTACTTC.